The T cell receptor (beta chain) under discussion was sequenced for a study of human versus mouse CDR3 diversity and MHC coevolution. Study summary: immunoSEQ was reported to reach one in 200,000 T cells sensitivity.

The length of the CDR3 is 17 residues. Measured with immunoSEQ multiplex PCR; TCRdb has only the in-frame clones, and not every one. The profile shows tens of thousands of clones, approximately 94% of them singletons. A remark on this clone: Its antigen is undetermined.

Regarding the study as a whole: On average, humans showed more CDR3 deletions and insertions than mice. Human T cells underwent selection on 6 or 7 different MHC II alleles.

This sequence was found in a person between 55 and 69 years old in good health. This rearrangement joins TRBV1 to TRBJ2-7; the table's D call of TRBD2 was not tested on the DNA. TRBV1 is a pseudogene segment. Specimen: naive CD4+ T cells from blood. As for subset: CD45RO-negative CD62L-positive naive CD4 T cells. CDR3 sequence reads: CTSSQETHGGGLYEQYF. For the CDR3, the DNA is TGCACCAGCAGCCAAGAGACCCACGGGGGGGGCCTCTACGAGCAGTACTTC.